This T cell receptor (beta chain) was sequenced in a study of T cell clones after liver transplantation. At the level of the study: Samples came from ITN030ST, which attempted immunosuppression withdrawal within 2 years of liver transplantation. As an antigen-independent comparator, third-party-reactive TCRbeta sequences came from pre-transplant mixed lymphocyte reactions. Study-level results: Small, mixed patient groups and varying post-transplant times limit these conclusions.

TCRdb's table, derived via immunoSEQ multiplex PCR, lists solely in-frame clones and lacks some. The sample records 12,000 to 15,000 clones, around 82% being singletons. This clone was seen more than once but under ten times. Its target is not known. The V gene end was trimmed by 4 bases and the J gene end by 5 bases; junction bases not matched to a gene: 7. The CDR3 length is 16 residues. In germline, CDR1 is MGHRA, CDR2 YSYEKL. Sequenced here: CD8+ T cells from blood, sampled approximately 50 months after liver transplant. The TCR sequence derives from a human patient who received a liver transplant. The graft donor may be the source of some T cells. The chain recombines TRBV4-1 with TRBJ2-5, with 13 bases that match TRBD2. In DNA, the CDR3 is TGCGCCAGCAGCCCAGGGACTAGCGGGGAGGGGGAGACCCAGTACTTC. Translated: CASSPGTSGEGETQYF.